This T cell receptor beta chain was sequenced for a study of T cell responses to AZD1222 COVID-19 vaccine listed by TCRdb under 2021. Concerning the study at large: Because spike-specific TCR depth and breadth did not differ between the two schedules, AZD1222 recipients who got a second dose at roughly 4 weeks were pooled with those who got a second dose at roughly 12 weeks. A total of under 250 trial participants underwent TCR sequencing, of whom 200 to 220 had received two doses of AZD1222 and roughly 26 had received two doses of the MenACWY control vaccine. Trial participants were enrolled by age into subgroups of 18-55, 56-69 and 70-plus years, and about 150, 27 and 61 TCR-sequenced participants, respectively, were included in these subgroups.

What the authors observed across the whole study: The vaccine-associated CD4 TCRs covered the entire spike protein, and the dominant responses fell in regions 160-218 and 743-854. Most participants were white British and females outnumbered males, and the authors suggested that clonal diversity may have been underestimated. Conclusions about previously exposed vaccinees were limited because only six AZD1222 recipients were SARS-CoV-2 seropositive at baseline. Because no day 14 peak-response samples were available, the repertoires could be characterized only after the peak T cell response. Reportedly, close to half of the unique spike-specific TCRs recognized epitopes lying outside the regions that are mutated in the B.1.351 and B.1.1.7 variants. A significant rise in spike-specific TCR breadth and depth was observed after two AZD1222 doses relative to day 0 and relative to MenACWY recipients. In the small 56-69-year group, the increase in depth fell short of significance, most likely because of low power.

The CDR3 covers 12 residues, taking in both the cysteine and the phenylalanine. Only CDR3 DNA is held: 36 bases, read in frame from base 1. Deletion took 6 bases off V and 2 bases off J, with a span of 7 bases between the germline ends. CDR1 and CDR2 (SNHLY, FYNNEI) derive from the germline V gene. The CDR3 regions of human TCRbeta chains were subjected to immunosequencing. From the authors' description of their analysis: TCRs in the repertoires were compared against a reference library of SARS-CoV-2-specific TCRs that had been generated with the MIRA antigen-specificity platform. Breadth was defined as the fraction of unique TCRs that were SARS-CoV-2-associated. Depth was defined as the fraction of total T cells that were SARS-CoV-2-associated. Each spike-specific TCR was assigned to its reactive spike region and to a CD4 or CD8 class using the MIRA data. Log10-transformed breadth and depth values were compared by one-way ANOVA with Sidak's multiple comparisons tests. As stored in TCRdb, this immuneACCESS dataset retains in-frame rearrangements with V and J assigned. A fraction of the clones does not appear; measured against another copy, unresolved V genes explain less than half of the discrepancy, and the remainder lacks a known reason. The DNA was the basis for D and trimming; V, J and clone size are from that table. The sample table contains 100,000 to 150,000 clones; only one count was recorded for approximately 92% of them. The ten largest make up 1.1% of the sample.

Explained via the paper, the time point label denotes: baseline before first vaccination. Vaccinee samples were obtained from the UK trials COV001 and COV002, which included a single-blind randomized controlled phase 2/3 trial of AZD1222 (ChAdOx1 nCoV-19) in healthy adults. For TCRbeta chain sequencing, PBMC samples from trial participants were taken at day 0 and at day 28 after the second dose. Details on this clone: No antigen is known for it. No qualities accompany the bases; no much larger clone lies one base away.

This TCR was recovered from an adult in good health. The chain couples TRBV2 to TRBJ1-2; the D gene is not confidently resolved. Here the sequenced sample was peripheral blood, taken on day 0 of AZD1222 vaccination. The nucleotide sequence reads as follows: TGTGCCAGCAGCCCTCTCAACTATGGCTACACCTTC. Its amino acids are CASSPLNYGYTF.